Listed below are T cell receptor beta chains from one sample, sequenced in a study of T cell responses to AZD1222 COVID-19 vaccine. TCRdb's table, derived via immunoSEQ multiplex PCR, lists solely in-frame clones and lacks some. The sample contains under 110,000 clones, roughly 91% of which appear only once. The material sequenced was peripheral blood, taken 28 days after the second AZD1222 dose. Receptors were obtained from an adult who received the AZD1222 COVID-19 vaccine. CDR3s include the opening cysteine and the closing phenylalanine or tryptophan. The D gene is left open where the match is weak. Not all rows give a size; the values are once, few, many and, for expanded clones, a class.

cdr3_aa: CASSWGANEKLFF; cdr3_nt: TGTGCCAGCAGTTGGGGGGCTAATGAAAAACTGTTTTTT; v_call: TRBV27; j_call: TRBJ1-4; d_call: NA; clone_size: NA
cdr3_aa: CASSDRGYEQYF; cdr3_nt: TGTGCCAGCAGTGACAGGGGTTACGAGCAGTACTTC; v_call: TRBV6-1; j_call: TRBJ2-7; d_call: NA; clone_size: NA
cdr3_aa: CASSLGLAGGLETQYF; cdr3_nt: TGTGCCAGCAGCCTAGGACTAGCGGGGGGGCTCGAGACCCAGTACTTC; v_call: TRBV7-2; j_call: TRBJ2-5; d_call: TRBD2; clone_size: NA
cdr3_aa: CASSSQQGRNEKLFF; cdr3_nt: TGTGCCAGCAGTTCCCAACAGGGGCGCAATGAAAAACTGTTTTTT; v_call: TRBV6-5; j_call: TRBJ1-4; d_call: TRBD1; clone_size: NA
cdr3_aa: CASSLTGGTEAFF; cdr3_nt: TGTGCCAGCAGCTTAACTGGGGGGACTGAAGCTTTCTTT; v_call: TRBV7-3; j_call: TRBJ1-1; d_call: NA; clone_size: NA
cdr3_aa: CASSIGTVPGNTIYF; cdr3_nt: TGTGCCAGCAGTATCGGGACAGTACCTGGAAACACCATATATTTT; v_call: TRBV6-5; j_call: TRBJ1-3; d_call: TRBD1; clone_size: NA
cdr3_aa: CASSSLAGSDTQYF; cdr3_nt: TGTGCCAGCAGCTCCCTAGCGGGATCAGATACGCAGTATTTT; v_call: TRBV7-2; j_call: TRBJ2-3; d_call: TRBD2; clone_size: NA
cdr3_aa: CASSDSSSSPDTQYF; cdr3_nt: TGTGCCAGCAGTGACTCGTCATCTAGCCCAGATACGCAGTATTTT; v_call: TRBV6-4; j_call: TRBJ2-3; d_call: NA; clone_size: few
cdr3_aa: CANGQGYEQYF; cdr3_nt: TGTGCCAACGGACAGGGTTACGAGCAGTACTTC; v_call: TRBV28; j_call: TRBJ2-7; d_call: TRBD1; clone_size: NA
cdr3_aa: CASKVSVQNNSPLHF; cdr3_nt: TGCGCCAGCAAGGTATCGGTACAGAATAATTCACCCCTCCACTTT; v_call: TRBV5-1; j_call: TRBJ1-6; d_call: NA; clone_size: once
cdr3_aa: CASSFGPSGGWETQYF; cdr3_nt: TGTGCCAGCAGCTTTGGGCCTAGCGGGGGTTGGGAGACCCAGTACTTC; v_call: TRBV5-4; j_call: TRBJ2-5; d_call: TRBD2; clone_size: NA
cdr3_aa: CAIRPDGNTGELFF; cdr3_nt: TGTGCCATCAGACCCGACGGTAACACCGGGGAGCTGTTTTTT; v_call: TRBV10-3; j_call: TRBJ2-2; d_call: NA; clone_size: NA
cdr3_aa: CASSLVGTGQANYGYTF; cdr3_nt: TGCGCCAGCAGCTTGGTAGGGACAGGTCAAGCTAACTATGGCTACACCTTC; v_call: TRBV5-1; j_call: TRBJ1-2; d_call: TRBD1; clone_size: NA
cdr3_aa: CASSLAWGQQETQYF; cdr3_nt: TGTGCCAGCAGCTTAGCGTGGGGGCAGCAAGAGACCCAGTACTTC; v_call: TRBV7-9; j_call: TRBJ2-5; d_call: NA; clone_size: NA
cdr3_aa: CASSSTGTGANVLTF; cdr3_nt: TGCGCCAGCAGCTCGACAGGGACTGGGGCCAACGTCCTGACTTTC; v_call: TRBV5-1; j_call: TRBJ2-6; d_call: TRBD1; clone_size: once
cdr3_aa: CSGDRAYNEQFF; cdr3_nt: TGCAGCGGGGACAGGGCCTACAATGAGCAGTTCTTC; v_call: TRBV29-1; j_call: TRBJ2-1; d_call: TRBD1; clone_size: NA
cdr3_aa: CASTLDRSNQPQHF; cdr3_nt: TGTGCCAGTACTCTGGACAGGTCCAATCAGCCCCAGCATTTT; v_call: TRBV19; j_call: TRBJ1-5; d_call: TRBD1; clone_size: NA
cdr3_aa: CASSPGGRVNTGELFF; cdr3_nt: TGTGCCAGTAGTCCCGGCGGGAGGGTGAACACCGGGGAGCTGTTTTTT; v_call: TRBV19; j_call: TRBJ2-2; d_call: TRBD2; clone_size: few
cdr3_aa: CASSRMQGDNSPLHF; cdr3_nt: TGTGCCAGCAGCAGGATGCAGGGGGATAATTCACCCCTCCACTTT; v_call: TRBV7-8; j_call: TRBJ1-6; d_call: TRBD1; clone_size: NA
cdr3_aa: CASSQVAGATYEQYF; cdr3_nt: TGTGCCAGCAGCCAAGTAGCGGGGGCGACCTACGAGCAGTACTTC; v_call: TRBV3-1/TRBV3-2; j_call: TRBJ2-7; d_call: TRBD2; clone_size: once
cdr3_aa: CASSPGTFYSPLHF; cdr3_nt: TGTGCCAGCAGCCCCGGGACCTTTTATTCACCCCTCCACTTT; v_call: TRBV27; j_call: TRBJ1-6; d_call: NA; clone_size: NA
cdr3_aa: CASSSGLAGTDTQYF; cdr3_nt: TGTGCCAGCAGCTCCGGACTAGCGGGCACAGATACGCAGTATTTT; v_call: TRBV5-4; j_call: TRBJ2-3; d_call: TRBD2; clone_size: NA
cdr3_aa: CASSTPGTSGGQGTQYF; cdr3_nt: TGTGCCAGCAGCACCCCCGGGACTAGCGGGGGTCAGGGTACGCAGTATTTT; v_call: TRBV27; j_call: TRBJ2-3; d_call: TRBD2; clone_size: NA
cdr3_aa: CASSDEDRGFRRETQYF; cdr3_nt: TGTGCCAGCAGTGACGAGGACAGGGGGTTTAGGAGAGAGACCCAGTACTTC; v_call: TRBV7-9; j_call: TRBJ2-5; d_call: TRBD1; clone_size: NA
cdr3_aa: CASRGGVLAGGQETQYF; cdr3_nt: TGTGCCAGCAGAGGTGGCGTACTAGCGGGGGGCCAAGAGACCCAGTACTTC; v_call: TRBV2; j_call: TRBJ2-5; d_call: TRBD2; clone_size: NA
cdr3_aa: CASLGQGVITEAFF; cdr3_nt: TGTGCCAGCCTAGGGCAGGGAGTGATCACTGAAGCTTTCTTT; v_call: TRBV2; j_call: TRBJ1-1; d_call: NA; clone_size: NA
cdr3_aa: CASSLWAGENTEAFF; cdr3_nt: TGCGCCAGCAGCTTGTGGGCAGGGGAGAACACTGAAGCTTTCTTT; v_call: TRBV5-1; j_call: TRBJ1-1; d_call: NA; clone_size: NA
cdr3_aa: CASSRGTSRTYEQYF; cdr3_nt: TGTGCCAGCAGCAGAGGGACTAGCCGAACCTACGAGCAGTACTTC; v_call: TRBV28; j_call: TRBJ2-7; d_call: TRBD2; clone_size: NA
cdr3_aa: CASTSLSSGNTIYF; cdr3_nt: TGTGCCAGCACCTCTCTCAGCTCTGGAAACACCATATATTTT; v_call: TRBV6-5; j_call: TRBJ1-3; d_call: NA; clone_size: NA
cdr3_aa: CASSFGGDRSDTQYF; cdr3_nt: TGTGCCAGCAGCTTTGGAGGGGACCGTTCAGATACGCAGTATTTT; v_call: TRBV11-3; j_call: TRBJ2-3; d_call: NA; clone_size: NA
cdr3_aa: CSVEGAEGYTF; cdr3_nt: TGCAGCGTTGAGGGGGCTGAAGGCTACACCTTC; v_call: TRBV29-1; j_call: TRBJ1-2; d_call: NA; clone_size: NA
cdr3_aa: CASTPGQGVNNEQFF; cdr3_nt: TGTGCCAGCACCCCCGGACAGGGGGTGAACAATGAGCAGTTCTTC; v_call: TRBV6-5; j_call: TRBJ2-1; d_call: TRBD1; clone_size: NA
cdr3_aa: CASSHTGVSGANVLTF; cdr3_nt: TGCGCCAGCAGCCACACAGGGGTCTCTGGGGCCAACGTCCTGACTTTC; v_call: TRBV5-1; j_call: TRBJ2-6; d_call: TRBD1; clone_size: once
cdr3_aa: CASRMGGPADTQYF; cdr3_nt: TGTGCCAGCAGAATGGGGGGGCCGGCAGATACGCAGTATTTT; v_call: TRBV7-3; j_call: TRBJ2-3; d_call: NA; clone_size: NA
cdr3_aa: CASSQVARANTGELFF; cdr3_nt: TGCGCCAGCAGCCAAGTTGCACGGGCGAACACCGGGGAGCTGTTTTTT; v_call: TRBV4-3; j_call: TRBJ2-2; d_call: NA; clone_size: NA
cdr3_aa: CASSGAGPSEAFF; cdr3_nt: TGTGCCAGCAGCGGGGCAGGGCCCTCTGAAGCTTTCTTT; v_call: TRBV7-3; j_call: TRBJ1-1; d_call: NA; clone_size: NA
cdr3_aa: CASGREGQPQHF; cdr3_nt: TGTGCCAGCGGACGAGAGGGACAGCCCCAGCATTTT; v_call: TRBV9; j_call: TRBJ1-5; d_call: NA; clone_size: NA
cdr3_aa: CASSYRGPNEKLFF; cdr3_nt: TGTGCCAGCAGTTACCGGGGACCAAATGAAAAACTGTTTTTT; v_call: TRBV6-5; j_call: TRBJ1-4; d_call: NA; clone_size: NA
cdr3_aa: CASSVGSGRRYEQYF; cdr3_nt: TGTGCCAGCAGCGTAGGCTCAGGGCGGCGATACGAGCAGTACTTC; v_call: TRBV9; j_call: TRBJ2-7; d_call: NA; clone_size: NA
cdr3_aa: CASSPTGTGGDPAYF; cdr3_nt: TGTGCCAGCTCTCCCACCGGGACAGGGGGTGATCCCGCGTACTTC; v_call: TRBV18; j_call: TRBJ2-7; d_call: TRBD1; clone_size: NA
cdr3_aa: CASSLNSGRETQYF; cdr3_nt: TGTGCCAGCAGCTTAAATAGCGGGAGAGAGACCCAGTACTTC; v_call: TRBV6-5; j_call: TRBJ2-5; d_call: TRBD2; clone_size: NA
cdr3_aa: CASSYVGSNQPQHF; cdr3_nt: TGTGCCAGCAGTTACGTGGGTAGCAATCAGCCCCAGCATTTT; v_call: TRBV6-5; j_call: TRBJ1-5; d_call: NA; clone_size: NA
cdr3_aa: CATTPRRYNSPLHF; cdr3_nt: TGTGCCACCACCCCCAGAAGGTATAATTCACCCCTCCACTTT; v_call: TRBV24-1; j_call: TRBJ1-6; d_call: NA; clone_size: once
cdr3_aa: CASRYSSGSNQPQHF; cdr3_nt: TGTGCCAGCAGATACTCCTCAGGGAGCAATCAGCCCCAGCATTTT; v_call: TRBV27; j_call: TRBJ1-5; d_call: NA; clone_size: once
cdr3_aa: CASSDRLMNTEAFF; cdr3_nt: TGTGCCAGCAGTGATAGGCTAATGAACACTGAAGCTTTCTTT; v_call: TRBV2; j_call: TRBJ1-1; d_call: NA; clone_size: NA
cdr3_aa: CASSLRRGGPNEKLFF; cdr3_nt: TGTGCCAGCTCACTGCGGCGCGGGGGACCTAATGAAAAACTGTTTTTT; v_call: TRBV18; j_call: TRBJ1-4; d_call: NA; clone_size: NA
cdr3_aa: CASSLAASGGSLGGELFF; cdr3_nt: TGCGCCAGCAGCTTGGCCGCTAGCGGGGGGTCCCTCGGCGGGGAGCTGTTTTTT; v_call: TRBV5-1; j_call: TRBJ2-2; d_call: TRBD2; clone_size: NA
cdr3_aa: CASSKTRDRGRQPQHF; cdr3_nt: TGTGCCAGTAGTAAAACCCGGGACAGGGGCAGGCAGCCCCAGCATTTT; v_call: TRBV19; j_call: TRBJ1-5; d_call: TRBD1; clone_size: once
cdr3_aa: CASSLTGGTGELFF; cdr3_nt: TGTGCCAGCAGTTTGACCGGGGGTACCGGGGAGCTGTTTTTT; v_call: TRBV7-3; j_call: TRBJ2-2; d_call: NA; clone_size: once
cdr3_aa: CASRHGDRSSSYNSPLHF; cdr3_nt: TGCGCCAGCAGACATGGGGACAGGTCGAGCTCCTATAATTCACCCCTCCACTTT; v_call: TRBV5-1; j_call: TRBJ1-6; d_call: TRBD1; clone_size: NA
cdr3_aa: CASSESGGGHEQYF; cdr3_nt: TGTGCCAGCAGTGAATCAGGGGGCGGCCACGAGCAGTACTTC; v_call: TRBV6-1; j_call: TRBJ2-7; d_call: TRBD1; clone_size: NA
cdr3_aa: CATSTRGFPYEQYF; cdr3_nt: TGTGCCACCAGCACGAGGGGGTTTCCCTACGAGCAGTACTTC; v_call: TRBV15; j_call: TRBJ2-7; d_call: NA; clone_size: NA
cdr3_aa: CASSLERGGNTEAFF; cdr3_nt: TGTGCCAGCAGCTTAGAAAGGGGGGGGAACACTGAAGCTTTCTTT; v_call: TRBV7-2; j_call: TRBJ1-1; d_call: NA; clone_size: NA
cdr3_aa: CASSWAGGTEAFF; cdr3_nt: TGTGCCAGCAGCTGGGCAGGGGGCACTGAAGCTTTCTTT; v_call: TRBV5-5; j_call: TRBJ1-1; d_call: TRBD1; clone_size: NA
cdr3_aa: CASSLDRPRSGGNNEQFF; cdr3_nt: TGTGCCAGCAGCTTAGATAGGCCTAGAAGCGGGGGAAACAATGAGCAGTTCTTC; v_call: TRBV11-2; j_call: TRBJ2-1; d_call: TRBD2; clone_size: NA